This T cell receptor (beta chain) was captured by sequencing in a study of PD-L1 blockade in urothelial cancer (dated by TCRdb to the late 2010s). In terms of the full investigation: Every patient began therapy around 2014 and was given atezolizumab 1,200 mg intravenously every 3 weeks. Durable clinical benefit was achieved by nine patients but not by the remaining 20. Blood samples gave a median of around 140,000 T cells and approximately 80,000 unique TCRs, with a median clonality of approximately 0.08. Blood samples were analyzed 3 weeks after the start of treatment (second dose) and 6 weeks after the start of treatment. Pretreatment blood TCR-seq was available for 27 to 30 patients, at least one posttreatment blood collection was obtained for 24 patients, and tumor TCR-seq was available for 24 patients. Somatic, immune and clinical correlates of response to PD-L1 blockade with atezolizumab in urothelial cancer were the focus of an exploratory multi-omic analysis. Durable clinical benefit meant progression-free survival longer than 6 months, and TCR features were also tested against progression-free and overall survival. Pretreatment tumor samples, along with matched peripheral blood collected serially before and after atezolizumab treatment, underwent TCR sequencing. About 85% of the roughly 29 patients were males with bladder-origin urothelial cancer, and 18 of 29 reported a prior smoking history. In the same patients who had TCR sequencing, pretreatment tumors also underwent whole exome sequencing and RNA sequencing. An ECOG performance status of 0 or 1 was recorded for the patients, and 0 to 3 prior chemotherapy regimens had been received by the patients. The paper's findings and limits, for the study overall: A pretreatment peripheral blood TCR clonality below the median was linked to improved progression-free and overall survival. Among patients with durable benefit, tumor-associated TCR clones showed greater expansion in peripheral blood 3 weeks after treatment started (n ≈ 23, p = 0.022). Small sample size (n ≈ 29) and many exploratory analyses mean the results are intended to be hypothesis-generating.

The cohort included about 27 patients with locally advanced or metastatic urothelial carcinoma who were treated at Memorial Sloan Kettering on a trial protocol. Peripheral blood mononuclear cells were collected pretreatment and during treatment, with between 1 and 8 total time points obtained per patient. The Qiagen DNeasy Blood extraction kit was used to purify genomic DNA from total PBMCs and tumor samples. PBMCs were collected pretreatment and during treatment, and were isolated and stored as previously described. Each PCR received spiked-in synthetic TCR analog templates so that absolute template abundance could be estimated from read counts. TCRbeta CDR3 regions were amplified from genomic DNA with bias-controlled V and J gene primers using the immunoSEQ assay. Sequencing of rearranged TCRbeta segments was done at approximately 20X coverage. The published analysis was carried out like this. Clustering was used to correct sequencing errors, and CDR3s were annotated against IMGT to assign V, D and J genes. Only productive TCRbeta rearrangements were used in downstream analyses, excluding out-of-frame or stop-codon sequences. To compute clonality, Shannon entropy was normalized by the log of the number of unique productive sequences and then subtracted from one. Clones differing between time points or between blood and tumor were identified by Fisher's exact test with Benjamini-Hochberg correction at adjusted p below 0.01. This is the immuneACCESS table as TCRdb keeps it, with only in-frame sequences that have V and J called. A part of the clones is gone; compared with another copy, unresolved V genes explain less than half, and the rest is unexplained. That table furnishes V, J and clone size, whereas the DNA furnished D and trimming. The sample table holds tens of thousands of clones, of which 80% to 90% were seen once. About 16% of the sample belongs to the ten largest clones.

CDR1 is given as SGHRS and CDR2 as YFSETQ, both from the germline V gene. The CDR3 covers 13 residues, taking in both the cysteine and the phenylalanine. The entry retains the CDR3 DNA only, 39 bases that are in frame from base 1. V is pared back by 0 bases and J by 4 bases, with 7 bases lying between the germline termini. Worth noting for this clone: Its antigen specificity is not known. Per-base quality was not reported, and no clone a single base away is much larger than it.

The TCR originated in a man between 60 and 75 years old with urothelial cancer. This sequence uses TRBV5-1 and TRBJ1-2, with the D gene uncertain. The sample consisted of PBMCs, taken around atezolizumab (anti-PD-L1) treatment. The bases read TGCGCCAGCAGCTTGGGGTCCAGCTATGGCTACACCTTC. Translated, it gives CASSLGSSYGYTF.